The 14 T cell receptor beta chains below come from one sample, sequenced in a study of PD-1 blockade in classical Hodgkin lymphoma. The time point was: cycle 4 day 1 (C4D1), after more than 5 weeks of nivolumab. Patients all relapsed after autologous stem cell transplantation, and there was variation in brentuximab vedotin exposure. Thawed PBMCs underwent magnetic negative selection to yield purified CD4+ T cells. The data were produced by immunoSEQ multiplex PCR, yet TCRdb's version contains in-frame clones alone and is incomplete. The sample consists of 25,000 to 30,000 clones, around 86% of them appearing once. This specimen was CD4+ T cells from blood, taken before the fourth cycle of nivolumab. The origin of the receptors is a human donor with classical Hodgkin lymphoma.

The CDR3 here is CASSLSATGEPTYEQYF. CDR3 sequence (DNA): TGTGCCAGCAGCTTATCCGCGACAGGGGAACCTACCTACGAGCAGTACTTC. The chain combines TRBV7-6 with TRBJ2-7; TRBD1 matches 8 bases. In germline, CDR1 is SGHVS, CDR2 FNYEAQ. The junction had 11 bases not matched to a gene; V was cut back by 2 bases and J by 2 bases. The CDR3 runs 17 residues. The full variable domain, with the rest looked up from reference TRBV7-6 and TRBJ2-7, is GAGVSQSPRYKVTKRGQDVALRCDPISGHVSLYWYRQALGQGPEFLTYFNYEAQQDKSGLPNDRFSAERPEGSISTLTIQRTEQRDSAMYRCASSLSATGEPTYEQYFGPGTRLTVT.

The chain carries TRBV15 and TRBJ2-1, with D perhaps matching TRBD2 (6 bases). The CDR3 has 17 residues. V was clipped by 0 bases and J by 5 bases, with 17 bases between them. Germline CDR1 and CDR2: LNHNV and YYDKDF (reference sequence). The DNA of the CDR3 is TGTGCCACCAGCAGAGATGCTGGCTGGGGGGACGACAATGAGCAGTTCTTC. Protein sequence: CATSRDAGWGDDNEQFF.

CDR3 in DNA: TGCGCCAGCAGCTTGGGAGGGACTAGCGGGAGGGACGAGCAGTACTTC. As protein: CASSLGGTSGRDEQYF. V is TRBV5-1 and J is TRBJ2-7, with 16 bases that match TRBD2. The CDR3 totals 16 residues. Looked up from germline, CDR1 is SGHRS and CDR2 is YFSETQ. Trimming cost V 0 bases and J 5 bases; bases outside gene matches: 2. Full variable domain (remainder filled in from reference TRBV5-1 and TRBJ2-7): KAGVTQTPRYLIKTRGQQVTLSCSPISGHRSVSWYQQTPGQGLQFLFEYFSETQRNKGNFPGRFSGRQFSNSRSEMNVSTLELGDSALYLCASSLGGTSGRDEQYFGPGTRLTVT.

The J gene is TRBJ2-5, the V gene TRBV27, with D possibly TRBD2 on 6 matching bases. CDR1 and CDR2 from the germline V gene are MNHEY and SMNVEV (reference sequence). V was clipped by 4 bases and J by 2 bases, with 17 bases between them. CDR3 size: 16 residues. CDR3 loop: CASSSTRGLLQETQYF. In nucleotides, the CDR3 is TGTGCCAGCAGTTCGACCCGGGGACTGCTACAAGAGACCCAGTACTTC.

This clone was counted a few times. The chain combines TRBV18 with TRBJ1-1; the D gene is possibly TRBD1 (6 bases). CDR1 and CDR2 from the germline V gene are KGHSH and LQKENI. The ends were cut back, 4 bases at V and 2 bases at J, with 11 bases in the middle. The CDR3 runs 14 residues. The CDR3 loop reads CASSLGTLNTEAFF. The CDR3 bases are TGTGCCAGCTCACTCGGGACATTAAACACTGAAGCTTTCTTT.

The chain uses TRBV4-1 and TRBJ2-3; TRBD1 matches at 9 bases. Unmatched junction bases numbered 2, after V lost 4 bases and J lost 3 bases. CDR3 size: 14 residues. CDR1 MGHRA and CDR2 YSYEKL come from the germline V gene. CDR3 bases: TGCGCCAGCAGCCCGGGACAGGGAACAGATACGCAGTATTTT. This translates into CASSPGQGTDTQYF.

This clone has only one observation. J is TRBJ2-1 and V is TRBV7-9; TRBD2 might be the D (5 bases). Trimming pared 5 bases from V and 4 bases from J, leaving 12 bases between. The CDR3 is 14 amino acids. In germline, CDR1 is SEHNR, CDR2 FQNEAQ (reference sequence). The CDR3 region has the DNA TGTGCCAGCAGCAAGGCGGAGGTGTACAATGAGCAGTTCTTC. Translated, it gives CASSKAEVYNEQFF.

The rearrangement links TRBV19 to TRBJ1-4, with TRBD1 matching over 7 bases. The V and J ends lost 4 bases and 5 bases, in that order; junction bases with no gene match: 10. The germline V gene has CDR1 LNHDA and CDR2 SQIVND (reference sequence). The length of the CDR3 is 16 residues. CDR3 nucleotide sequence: TGTGCCAGTAGTACCTGGACAGGTCGAGGAAATGAAAAACTGTTTTTT. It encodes CASSTWTGRGNEKLFF.

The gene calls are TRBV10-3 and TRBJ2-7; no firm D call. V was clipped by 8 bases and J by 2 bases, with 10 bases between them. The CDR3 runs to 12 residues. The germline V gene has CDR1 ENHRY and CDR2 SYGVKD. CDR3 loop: CAIGVATYEQYF. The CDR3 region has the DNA TGTGCCATCGGGGTCGCAACCTACGAGCAGTACTTC.

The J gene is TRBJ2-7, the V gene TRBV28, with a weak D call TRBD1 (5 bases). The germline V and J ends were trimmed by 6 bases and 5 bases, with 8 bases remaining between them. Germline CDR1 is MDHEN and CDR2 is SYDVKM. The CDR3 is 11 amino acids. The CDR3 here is CASRQGNEQYF. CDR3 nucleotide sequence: TGTGCCAGCAGGCAGGGTAACGAGCAGTACTTC.

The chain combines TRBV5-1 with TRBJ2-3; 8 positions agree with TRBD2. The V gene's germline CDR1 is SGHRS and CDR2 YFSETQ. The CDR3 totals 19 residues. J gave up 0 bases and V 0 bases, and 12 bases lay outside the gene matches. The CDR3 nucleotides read TGCGCCAGCAGCTTGGGCGGGGGGCTTCCCGACCTAAGCACAGATACGCAGTATTTT. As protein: CASSLGGGLPDLSTDTQYF. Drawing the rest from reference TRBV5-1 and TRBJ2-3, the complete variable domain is KAGVTQTPRYLIKTRGQQVTLSCSPISGHRSVSWYQQTPGQGLQFLFEYFSETQRNKGNFPGRFSGRQFSNSRSEMNVSTLELGDSALYLCASSLGGGLPDLSTDTQYFGPGTRLTVL.

The CDR3 nucleotides are TGTGCCAGCTCACCACGGCTAGCGGGTACAGATACGCAGTATTTT. It specifies CASSPRLAGTDTQYF. J is TRBJ2-3 and V is TRBV18, with 8 bases aligning to TRBD2. The CDR3 spans 15 residues. CDR1 and CDR2 (germline): KGHSH, LQKENI. Germline trimming cut 1 base from V and 3 bases from J; bases unmatched to any gene: 3.

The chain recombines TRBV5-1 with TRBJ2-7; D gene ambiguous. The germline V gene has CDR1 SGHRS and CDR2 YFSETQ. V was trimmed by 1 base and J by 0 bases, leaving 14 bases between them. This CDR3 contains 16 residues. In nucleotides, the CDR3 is TGCGCCAGCAGCTTGTATCGGGCTCCGAGCTCCTACGAGCAGTACTTC. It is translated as CASSLYRAPSSYEQYF.

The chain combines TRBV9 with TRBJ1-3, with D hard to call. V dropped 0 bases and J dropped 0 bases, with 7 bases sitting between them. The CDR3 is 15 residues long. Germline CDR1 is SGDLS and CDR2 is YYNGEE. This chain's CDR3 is CASSVAGFSGNTIYF. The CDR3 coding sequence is TGTGCCAGCAGCGTAGCCGGCTTCTCTGGAAACACCATATATTTT.